This T cell receptor (beta chain) was sequenced for a study of OX40 agonist ivuxolimab in advanced cancers. Study summary: Ivuxolimab, an antibody that agonizes OX40 (CD134), was administered to the patients. Study-level results: The work left the antigen specificity of expanded peripheral T cells undetermined.

Generated by immunoSEQ multiplex PCR, the TCRdb table keeps only in-frame clones and is missing some. Of around 71,000 clones listed, about 78% were seen once; the top ten hold roughly 4.9%. The CDR3 has 13 amino acids. The germline V gene has CDR1 MNHNY and CDR2 SVGAGI (reference sequence). V was trimmed by 2 bases and J by 4 bases, leaving 9 bases between them. As for this clone: Its target is unknown.

Autoimmune disease history or systemic immunosuppression led to patient exclusion. Sequencing used CD4+ or CD8+ T cells sorted from blood, obtained in a trial of the OX40 agonist ivuxolimab. The rearrangement links TRBV6-6 to TRBJ2-7; either TRBD1 or TRBD2 may fit D (5 bases each). This TCR was sampled from an adult with an advanced solid tumor such as melanoma, head and neck, liver or kidney cancer. In nucleotides, the CDR3 is TGTGCCAGCAGTTACCTGGGGGAGTACGAGCAGTACTTC. Protein product: CASSYLGEYEQYF.